Below, 18 T cell receptor beta chains from the same sample are listed, as sequenced in a study of tumor-infiltrating lymphocytes in localized non-small cell lung cancer. Clones were sequenced by immunoSEQ multiplex PCR, and TCRdb holds only the in-frame ones, with some missing. This table has 9,500 to 12,000 clones, 65% to 85% appearing once. Sequencing used lung tumor tissue. These receptors were collected from a human donor with non-small cell lung cancer.

J is TRBJ2-1 and V is TRBV7-3; TRBD2 aligns across 11 bases. CDR1 and CDR2 (germline): SGHTA, FQGTGA. This CDR3 contains 15 residues. V shed 3 bases, J shed 5 bases, and the junction held 3 bases outside the gene matches. The CDR3 is CASSLGTSGHNEQFF. The CDR3, as DNA: TGTGCCAGCAGCTTGGGGACTAGCGGCCACAATGAGCAGTTCTTC.

This chain connects TRBV25-1 to TRBJ1-4, with TRBD1 matching 7 bases. The CDR3 covers 17 residues. With V trimmed by 3 bases and J by 2 bases, 9 bases remained unmatched. Germline V CDR1 and CDR2: MGHDK, SYGVNS. The CDR3 nucleotides are TGTGCCAGCAGTGAGTTCTACAGGGGACGGACTAATGAAAAACTGTTTTTT. It translates to CASSEFYRGRTNEKLFF.

The chain couples TRBV27 to TRBJ1-1; 8 positions match TRBD1. Trimming cost V 5 bases and J 2 bases; bases outside gene matches: 10. The CDR3 totals 16 residues. CDR1 is MNHEY, CDR2 SMNVEV, per germline (reference sequence). The CDR3 region is CASSRTGLGVNTEAFF. As DNA, the CDR3 is TGTGCCAGCAGTCGGACAGGGTTGGGGGTTAACACTGAAGCTTTCTTT.

In DNA, the CDR3 is TGTGCCAGCAGCTTAGCCCGACAGGATCCTTATGGCTACACCTTC. Encoded protein: CASSLARQDPYGYTF. The V gene is TRBV7-9, the J gene TRBJ1-2, with TRBD1 as a possible D gene (6 bases). The CDR3 runs 15 residues. Germline CDR1 and CDR2: SEHNR and FQNEAQ (reference sequence). Trimming took off 0 bases at V and 5 bases at J, with 13 bases between the two ends. Drawing the rest from reference TRBV7-9 and TRBJ1-2, the complete variable domain is DTGVSQNPRHKITKRGQNVTFRCDPISEHNRLYWYRQTLGQGPEFLTYFQNEAQLEKSRLLSDRFSAERPKGSFSTLEIQRTEQGDSAMYLCASSLARQDPYGYTFGSGTRLTVV.

This chain uses TRBV29-1 with TRBJ1-2; the D is unclear. V shed 5 bases and J shed 3 bases, with 4 bases lying between them. The CDR3 loop spans 10 amino acids. Germline assignment: CDR1 SQVTM and CDR2 ANQGSEA. The CDR3 protein is CSVKDYGYTF. The CDR3 DNA reads as TGCAGCGTTAAGGACTATGGCTACACCTTC.

The chain carries TRBV5-4 and TRBJ2-7; 16 bases fit TRBD2. Trimming removed 2 bases from V and 7 bases from J; junction bases left unmatched: 12. This CDR3 contains 18 residues. Germline V gene sequence: CDR1 SGHNT, CDR2 YYREEE (reference sequence). The CDR3 reads CASSLPGLAGGPIGEQYF. The DNA of the CDR3 is TGTGCCAGCAGCTTACCGGGACTAGCGGGAGGGCCCATAGGGGAGCAGTACTTC.

The J gene is TRBJ2-3, the V gene TRBV7-3; 9 bases agree with TRBD2. Germline CDR1 and CDR2: SGHTA and FQGTGA. CDR3 length: 16 amino acids. The V gene end was trimmed by 4 bases and the J gene end by 0 bases; junction bases not matched to a gene: 5. For the CDR3, the DNA is TGTGCCAGCAGCTCTTTAGCGGGGGCTAGCACAGATACGCAGTATTTT. Translation gives CASSSLAGASTDTQYF.

CDR3 DNA: TGTGCCAGCAGCTTAGTACAGGCTAGCGGAGAGCAGTTCTTC. Translating it yields CASSLVQASGEQFF. The chain links TRBV7-8 to TRBJ2-1; TRBD2 aligns across 7 bases. The germline V gene has CDR1 SGHVS and CDR2 FQNEAQ. The J segment lost 10 bases and the V segment lost 1 base, leaving 7 bases of the junction unmatched. The CDR3 has 14 residues.

This clone is categorized as medium-sized. V gene TRBV6-5 combines with J gene TRBJ1-2; tentative D call: TRBD1 (5 bases). This CDR3 region has 15 residues. V lost 6 bases and J lost 0, with 14 bases in between. The germline V gene encodes CDR1 MNHEY and CDR2 SVGAGI. CDR3 nucleotide sequence: TGTGCCAGCAGGGACGGGGGGGGAGCTAACTATGGCTACACCTTC. Residues: CASRDGGGANYGYTF.

This clone appeared once. The chain joins TRBV28 to TRBJ2-7; D might be TRBD1 or TRBD2, each matching 5 bases. Germline V gene sequence: CDR1 MDHEN, CDR2 SYDVKM. CDR3 size: 15 residues. Trimming removed 6 bases from V and 6 bases from J, with 21 bases in between. CDR3: CASSLGTARPREQYF. The CDR3 DNA reads as TGTGCCAGCAGCCTCGGGACGGCCCGACCCCGCGAGCAGTACTTC. Using reference TRBV28 and TRBJ2-7 for the parts outside the CDR3, the full variable domain is DVKVTQSSRYLVKRTGEKVFLECVQDMDHENMFWYRQDPGLGLRLIYFSYDVKMKEKGDIPEGYSVSREKKERFSLILESASTNQTSMYLCASSLGTARPREQYFGPGTRLTVT.

The gene calls are TRBV9 and TRBJ1-2; TRBD1 aligns across 8 bases. The trim removed 6 bases at V and 7 bases at J, leaving 11 bases unmatched. The CDR3 spans 14 residues. Germline V gene lookup returns CDR1 SGDLS and CDR2 YYNGEE. CDR3 coding DNA: TGTGCCAGCACCACCTCCCGGACAGGGTTTGGCTACACCTTC. Protein sequence: CASTTSRTGFGYTF.

The chain carries TRBV10-3 and TRBJ1-1; a possible D gene is TRBD1 (6 bases). Germline-derived CDR1 and CDR2 are ENHRY and SYGVKD. V was pared by 6 bases and J by 6 bases, with 20 bases between. CDR3 size: 15 residues. The CDR3 DNA reads as TGTGCCATCAGGGATCAGGGGCGGGCGGGCGCTGAAGCTTTCTTT. This codes for CAIRDQGRAGAEAFF.

The J gene is TRBJ1-2, the V gene TRBV19; 8 bases map to TRBD1. Per germline, CDR1 LNHDA and CDR2 SQIVND (reference sequence). With V trimmed by 3 bases and J by 8 bases, 11 bases remained unmatched. There are 15 residues in the CDR3. The CDR3 DNA is TGTGCCAGTAGTATCCCCCGACAGGGGTCTAACGGCTACACCTTC. Amino acids: CASSIPRQGSNGYTF.

The gene calls are TRBV7-2 and TRBJ1-2; TRBD1 agrees at 8 bases. With V trimmed by 3 bases and J by 1 base, 13 bases remained unmatched. Per the germline V gene, CDR1 is SGHTA and CDR2 is FQGNSA. There are 18 residues in the CDR3. The CDR3 sequence: CASSFPTQGASHNYGYTF. DNA for the CDR3: TGTGCCAGCAGCTTCCCAACTCAGGGGGCAAGCCATAACTATGGCTACACCTTC.

This rearrangement joins TRBV27 to TRBJ1-2, with a weak D call TRBD1 (5 bases). The CDR3 covers 15 residues. From germline, CDR1 is MNHEY and CDR2 SMNVEV (reference sequence). The V end lost 7 bases, the J end lost 0 bases, and 15 bases lay between the germline ends. The CDR3 loop reads CASTFFGGSNYGYTF. The CDR3 DNA follows: TGTGCCAGCACCTTCTTTGGGGGTTCTAACTATGGCTACACCTTC.

This clone was observed a few times. The chain employs TRBV6-5 and TRBJ1-1, with 8 bases aligning to TRBD1. The V gene end was trimmed by 7 bases and the J gene end by 2 bases; junction bases not matched to a gene: 9. The CDR3 covers 15 residues. Germline loops: CDR1 MNHEY, CDR2 SVGAGI. CDR3 region: CASTPGGLGNTEAFF. The CDR3 DNA is TGTGCCAGCACTCCAGGGGGCCTCGGAAACACTGAAGCTTTCTTT.

V is TRBV14 and J is TRBJ1-1; D is ambiguous. Trimming shortened V by 0 bases and J by 6 bases, and 8 bases separated the two germline ends. The germline V gene has CDR1 SGHDN and CDR2 FVKESK. The CDR3 is made up of 13 amino acids. CDR3 in amino acids: CASSQEPWAEAFF. The CDR3, as DNA: TGTGCCAGCAGCCAAGAACCCTGGGCTGAAGCTTTCTTT. The full variable domain, rest sourced from reference TRBV14 and TRBJ1-1, is EAGVTQFPSHSVIEKGQTVTLRCDPISGHDNLYWYRRVMGKEIKFLLHFVKESKQDESGMPNNRFLAERTGGTYSTLKVQPAELEDSGVYFCASSQEPWAEAFFGQGTRLTVV.

J is TRBJ2-5 and V is TRBV27, with D possibly matching TRBD1 (5 bases). Trimming took off 2 bases at V and 5 bases at J, with 15 bases between the two ends. The CDR3 totals 15 residues. Germline-derived CDR1 and CDR2 are MNHEY and SMNVEV (reference sequence). CDR3 region: CASSLGQGQGETQYF. In DNA, the CDR3 is TGTGCCAGCAGTTTAGGCCAGGGTCAAGGGGAGACCCAGTACTTC.